The 20 T cell receptor beta chains in this list originate from one sample, sequenced in a study of T cells after yellow fever vaccination. TCRdb reprocessed the 5' RACE reads with MiXCR, giving one entry per CDR3 protein. The table lists 150,000 or so distinct CDR3 sequences, approximately 6.6% of them singletons. This specimen was CD4+ T cells sorted from PBMCs, taken 10 days after the yellow fever booster vaccination. These receptors originate from a young man who received the YFV17D yellow fever vaccine.

In this sample, this clonotype turned up once. V and J are TRBV4-2 and TRBJ2-3; 16 bases are a match to TRBD2. CDR1 and CDR2 from the germline V gene are LGHNA and YNFKEQ. This CDR3 spans 18 amino acids. V shed 2 bases and J 6 bases; nucleotides not matched to a gene: 8. The CDR3 region is CASSQPGLAGGSTDTQYF. The CDR3 bases are TGTGCCAGCAGCCAACCGGGACTAGCGGGAGGGTCAACCGATACGCAGTATTTT.

This clonotype was seen a handful of times. This rearrangement joins TRBV5-1 to TRBJ2-5; D is perhaps TRBD1 (5 bases). The CDR3 loop spans 15 amino acids. Between the trimmed V and J ends, which lost 0 bases and 0 bases, there was a span of 9 bases. The germline V gene has CDR1 SGHRS and CDR2 YFSETQ. CDR3 protein: CASSLDRPHQETQYF. CDR3 in DNA: TGCGCCAGCAGCTTGGACAGGCCCCACCAAGAGACCCAGTACTTC.

This clonotype was seen ten or more times. The rearrangement links TRBV3-1 to TRBJ2-6, with a possible D match to TRBD2 (5 bases). V was shortened by 4 bases and J by 4 bases, with 8 bases between the two germline ends. CDR1 and CDR2 (germline): LGHDT, YNNKEL (reference sequence). There are 14 residues in the CDR3. CDR3 protein: CASSRGPGANVLTF. CDR3 nucleotides: TGTGCCAGCAGCCGCGGGCCGGGGGCCAACGTCCTGACTTTC.

In this sample, this clonotype turned up many times. This chain joins TRBV28 and TRBJ2-7; D gene ambiguous. V lost 2 bases and J lost 3, with 11 bases in between. The CDR3 covers 14 residues. CDR1 and CDR2 (germline): MDHEN, SYDVKM. The CDR3 DNA reads as TGTGCCAGCAGTTTAGAGGCCTTTTACTACGAGCAGTACTTC. Translation: CASSLEAFYYEQYF.

This clonotype was picked up many times. The rearrangement joins TRBV12-3 or TRBV12-4 to TRBJ1-5; no definite D call. Trimming stripped 5 bases from V and 4 bases from J, with 9 bases between. The CDR3 covers 13 residues. In DNA form, the CDR3 reads TGTGCCAGCAGTCTAGACAAAAATCAGCCCCAGCATTTT. This sequence encodes CASSLDKNQPQHF.

This sequence joins TRBV12-3 or TRBV12-4 and TRBJ2-1; TRBD2 aligns across 14 bases. The V gene end was trimmed by 2 bases and the J gene end by 14 bases; junction bases not matched to a gene: 8. CDR3 length: 15 amino acids. This chain's CDR3 is CASSLSGTSGSDEFF. The CDR3 DNA reads as TGTGCCAGCAGTTTAAGTGGGACTAGCGGGAGCGATGAGTTCTTC.

This clonotype was counted at least ten times. The V call is TRBV20-1, the J call TRBJ2-2; D unresolved. The CDR3 sequence is 16 residues long. Germline V lookup: CDR1 DFQATT, CDR2 SNEGSKA (reference sequence). V lost 0 bases, J lost 3 bases, and 14 bases lay in between. CDR3 sequence (DNA): TGCAGTGCTAGAGATCTCGCCAACAGCTACACCGGGGAGCTGTTTTTT. Its translation: CSARDLANSYTGELFF.

This clonotype has at least ten counts. The chain joins TRBV20-1 to TRBJ1-5; the D gene is possibly TRBD1 (5 bases). Germline V CDR1 and CDR2: DFQATT, SNEGSKA (reference sequence). Between the trimmed V and J ends, which lost 3 bases and 5 bases, there was a span of 17 bases. CDR3 length: 15 amino acids. CDR3 residues: CSASGTGGWDQPQHF. The CDR3 DNA reads as TGCAGTGCTAGTGGCACGGGGGGATGGGATCAGCCCCAGCATTTT.

At least ten counts were recorded for this clonotype. This chain uses TRBV3-1 with TRBJ2-3; a weak D match, TRBD1 (6 bases). Trimming shortened V by 6 bases and J by 3 bases, and 19 bases separated the two germline ends. Germline CDR1 and CDR2: LGHDT and YNNKEL (reference sequence). This CDR3 contains 16 residues. CDR3 region: CASRDSGHILTDTQYF. CDR3 in DNA: TGTGCCAGCAGAGACTCGGGACACATATTAACAGATACGCAGTATTTT.

This clonotype occurred many times. The CDR3 sequence: CASSPSPTGGRELFF. CDR3 nucleotide sequence: TGTGCCAGCAGCCCTAGCCCAACAGGAGGGAGGGAGCTGTTTTTT. V and J are TRBV7-2 and TRBJ2-2; D is perhaps TRBD2 (6 bases). From germline, CDR1 is SGHTA and CDR2 FQGNSA. V shed 5 bases and J shed 9 bases, with 19 bases lying between them. The length of the CDR3 is 15 residues.

In this sample, this clonotype turned up many times. This rearrangement joins TRBV25-1 to TRBJ2-1; tentatively, D is TRBD2 (7 bases). The CDR3 is 17 residues long. The V and J ends lost 3 bases and 3 bases respectively, with 18 bases between them. The germline V gene encodes CDR1 MGHDK and CDR2 SYGVNS. CDR3 bases: TGTGCCAGCAGTGACATCCCCCGGGGGGCCCTCTACAATGAGCAGTTCTTC. Amino acids: CASSDIPRGALYNEQFF.

This clonotype was seen ten or more times. V is TRBV7-3 and J is TRBJ2-2; 12 bases map to TRBD2. J gave up 5 bases and V 10 bases, and 2 bases lay outside the gene matches. Germline-derived CDR1 and CDR2 are SGHTA and FQGTGA. The CDR3 extends over 13 amino acids. CDR3 sequence (DNA): TGTGCCACCGGGACTAGCGGGACCGGGGAGCTGTTTTTT. This encodes CATGTSGTGELFF.

This chain uses TRBV20-1 with TRBJ2-1, with D possibly matching TRBD2 (6 bases). CDR1 is DFQATT, CDR2 SNEGSKA, per germline (reference sequence). The V end lost 3 bases, the J end lost 0 bases, and 12 bases lay between the germline ends. This CDR3 spans 15 amino acids. Written as DNA, the CDR3 is TGCAGTGCTAGCGGAGCGGGTGCCTCCTACAATGAGCAGTTCTTC. This gives the protein CSASGAGASYNEQFF.

This clonotype was counted at least ten times. The chain combines TRBV20-1 with TRBJ2-7, with D perhaps TRBD2 (6 bases). The CDR3 extends over 13 amino acids. Germline values: CDR1 DFQATT, CDR2 SNEGSKA (reference sequence). Trimming took 2 bases from V and 7 from J, leaving 15 bases between them. CDR3 protein: CSARRQSAGEQYF. The CDR3 DNA is TGCAGTGCTAGACGACAGTCCGCGGGGGAGCAGTACTTC.

Many counts were recorded for this clonotype. The chain couples TRBV20-1 to TRBJ2-1; 13 bases align to TRBD2. CDR3 length: 17 residues. Germline assignment: CDR1 DFQATT and CDR2 SNEGSKA (reference sequence). V lost 3 bases, J lost 1 base, and 6 bases stayed unmatched. CDR3 coding DNA: TGCAGTGCTAGTACTAGCGGGAGGGCCGGATCCTACAATGAGCAGTTCTTC. It yields the protein CSASTSGRAGSYNEQFF.

This clonotype showed up many times. The J gene is TRBJ2-5, the V gene TRBV7-9, with a weak D call TRBD2 (6 bases). This CDR3 is 15 amino acids long. The V gene lost 2 bases and the J gene lost 4 bases, with 14 bases spanning the gap. Germline lookup yields CDR1 SEHNR and CDR2 FQNEAQ (reference sequence). The CDR3 DNA reads as TGTGCCAGCAGCTTATCAACTAGCCCGGGAGAGACCCAGTACTTC. Its protein product is CASSLSTSPGETQYF.

The gene calls are TRBV5-4 and TRBJ1-1; the D is unclear. This CDR3 comprises 13 residues. CDR1 and CDR2 from the germline V gene are SGHNT and YYREEE (reference sequence). Deletions cut 0 bases from V and 7 bases from J, with 10 bases between. The DNA for the CDR3 is TGTGCCAGCAGCTTGGAGAACGCCAATGAAGCTTTCTTT. As protein: CASSLENANEAFF.

This clonotype was recorded at least ten times. V usage is TRBV5-1 and J usage is TRBJ2-7, with 11 bases that match TRBD2. J was trimmed by 7 bases and V by 5 bases; bases with no gene match: 8. Germline CDR1 and CDR2: SGHRS and YFSETQ. This CDR3 has 14 residues. CDR3: CASSPRLAGREQYF. The DNA for the CDR3 is TGCGCCAGCAGTCCCCGACTAGCGGGACGTGAGCAGTACTTC.

This clonotype has a count of ten or more. The genes are TRBV19 and TRBJ1-5; TRBD1 aligns across 9 bases. The V and J ends lost 4 bases and 9 bases, in that order; junction bases with no gene match: 10. The CDR3 has 15 residues. From germline, CDR1 is LNHDA and CDR2 SQIVND (reference sequence). CDR3: CASSTSWTGVAPQHF. The CDR3 DNA sequence: TGTGCCAGTAGTACAAGCTGGACAGGGGTGGCGCCCCAGCATTTT.

This clonotype was seen many times. V gene TRBV12-3 or TRBV12-4 combines with J gene TRBJ2-1, with 15 bases aligning to TRBD2. The CDR3 is 18 residues long. The V segment lost 4 bases and the J segment 9 bases; nucleotides outside the gene matches: 13. CDR3 amino acids: CASSSHEWTSGRDGEQFF. CDR3 nucleotide sequence: TGTGCCAGCAGTTCACATGAGTGGACTAGCGGGAGGGACGGTGAGCAGTTCTTC.